These 19 T cell receptor beta chains originate from one sample sequenced in a study of long-term antiretroviral therapy in people with HIV. The immunoSEQ assay was v3.0, run at survey level. Produced via immunoSEQ multiplex PCR; TCRdb's table is partial and in-frame only. The table records tens of thousands of clones, 75% to 90% of them present only once. This specimen was unsorted PBMCs, taken 0.4 years after starting antiretroviral therapy. The receptors stem from a man aged 50 or older with HIV.

The rearrangement joins TRBV18 to TRBJ2-2; D unclear. V was trimmed by 2 bases and J by 0 bases, leaving 4 bases between them. Germline loops: CDR1 KGHSH, CDR2 LQKENI. The CDR3 loop spans 14 amino acids. CDR3 in DNA: TGTGCCAGCTCACCAGGGGCGAACACCGGGGAGCTGTTTTTT. The encoded protein is CASSPGANTGELFF.

The V call is TRBV15, the J call TRBJ2-4; 10 bases fit TRBD1. Per germline, CDR1 LNHNV and CDR2 YYDKDF (reference sequence). Losses at the gene ends were 1 base for V and 8 bases for J; bases not matched to a gene: 14. The CDR3 length is 18 residues. The CDR3 region has the DNA TGTGCCACCAGCAGAGGTTCCGGGACAGGGGCTAATATGGACATTCAGTACTTC. Translated: CATSRGSGTGANMDIQYF.

The chain carries TRBV5-1 and TRBJ2-2, with D unresolved. The V gene's germline CDR1 is SGHRS and CDR2 YFSETQ. The CDR3 contains 13 residues. V was clipped by 4 bases and J by 4 bases, with 8 bases between them. Here the CDR3 reads CASSESFTGELFF. CDR3 DNA: TGCGCCAGCAGCGAGAGTTTCACCGGGGAGCTGTTTTTT.

The J gene is TRBJ2-3, the V gene TRBV10-3; D remains ambiguous. Germline V gene lookup returns CDR1 ENHRY and CDR2 SYGVKD. The germline V and J ends were trimmed by 3 bases and 6 bases, with 13 bases remaining between them. The CDR3 is made up of 14 amino acids. The CDR3 region is CAISESPGWDTQYF. The DNA for the CDR3 is TGTGCCATCAGTGAATCCCCTGGGTGGGATACGCAGTATTTT.

V and J are TRBV30 and TRBJ2-5; 11 bases line up with TRBD2. The germline CDR1 and CDR2 sequences are GTSNPN and SVGIG (reference sequence). The CDR3 runs to 14 residues. V shed 6 bases, J shed 5 bases, and the junction held 8 bases outside the gene matches. For the CDR3, the DNA is TGTGCCTGTAGCGGGGGGGCCTCAAGTGAGACCCAGTACTTC. It specifies CACSGGASSETQYF.

V and J are TRBV28 and TRBJ1-3; D is ambiguous. The CDR3 contains 16 residues. Deletions cut 7 bases from V and 0 bases from J, with 16 bases between. Per germline, CDR1 MDHEN and CDR2 SYDVKM. The CDR3, as DNA: TGTGCCAGCACCTCCTACGCAGTTCGCTCTGGAAACACCATATATTTT. It is translated as CASTSYAVRSGNTIYF.

The rearrangement uses TRBV5-1 and TRBJ1-3, with D uncertain. The V gene's germline CDR1 is SGHRS and CDR2 YFSETQ. This CDR3 is 14 amino acids long. Trimming removed 3 bases from V and 0 bases from J, with 7 bases in between. The CDR3 coding sequence is TGCGCCAGCAGCTCTGACATCTCTGGAAACACCATATATTTT. It encodes CASSSDISGNTIYF.

The chain has TRBV5-6 and TRBJ2-3, with D possibly TRBD2 on 5 matching bases. The V gene's germline CDR1 is SGHDT and CDR2 YYEEEE. The CDR3 contains 15 residues. Between the trimmed V and J ends, which lost 3 bases and 6 bases, there was a span of 17 bases. This CDR3 is CASSSTAPGWDTQYF. CDR3 DNA sequence: TGTGCCAGCAGCTCTACCGCCCCGGGGTGGGATACGCAGTATTTT. Together with reference TRBV5-6 and TRBJ2-3, the CDR3 gives the full variable domain: DAGVTQSPTHLIKTRGQQVTLRCSPKSGHDTVSWYQQALGQGPQFIFQYYEEEERQRGNFPDRFSGHQFPNYSSELNVNALLLGDSALYLCASSSTAPGWDTQYFGPGTRLTVL.

This clone has just one count. The chain recombines TRBV19 with TRBJ2-1; D is perhaps TRBD2 (5 bases). The CDR3 totals 16 residues. The germline V gene has CDR1 LNHDA and CDR2 SQIVND (reference sequence). Trimming took 2 bases from V and 4 from J, leaving 15 bases between them. CDR3 region: CASSISGTQSYNEQFF. CDR3 coding DNA: TGTGCCAGTAGTATAAGCGGAACACAGTCTTACAATGAGCAGTTCTTC.

V usage is TRBV28 and J usage is TRBJ2-1, with 7 bases matching TRBD2. CDR3 length: 15 amino acids. Germline values: CDR1 MDHEN, CDR2 SYDVKM. V shed 3 bases and J 7 bases; nucleotides not matched to a gene: 9. This CDR3 is CASSFPSGATNEQFF. The DNA for the CDR3 is TGTGCCAGCAGTTTCCCGAGCGGGGCTACAAATGAGCAGTTCTTC.

This clone was picked up a small number of times. The chain combines TRBV7-3 with TRBJ1-6, with a weak D call TRBD1 (5 bases). CDR1 is SGHTA, CDR2 FQGTGA, per germline. The V and J ends lost 2 bases and 10 bases respectively, with 15 bases between them. The length of the CDR3 is 15 residues. The CDR3 region is CASSLSPLGESPLHF. CDR3 in DNA: TGTGCCAGCAGCTTATCCCCTTTAGGGGAGTCACCCCTCCACTTT.

The chain combines TRBV7-9 with TRBJ1-6; D is possibly TRBD1 (5 bases). The germline CDR1 and CDR2 sequences are SEHNR and FQNEAQ (reference sequence). V was clipped by 1 base and J by 7 bases, with 5 bases between them. The CDR3 is 13 amino acids. The CDR3 loop is CASSLEGNSPLHF. For the CDR3, the DNA is TGTGCCAGCAGCTTAGAGGGGAATTCACCCCTCCACTTT.

This clone was seen only once. The chain recombines TRBV15 with TRBJ2-7; tentatively, D is TRBD2 (5 bases). Deletions cut 3 bases from V and 5 bases from J, with 14 bases between. This CDR3 has 14 residues. From germline, CDR1 is LNHNV and CDR2 YYDKDF (reference sequence). The CDR3 nucleotides are TGTGCCACCAGCAGGGCGGGTGACGGAGACGAGCAGTACTTC. It codes for CATSRAGDGDEQYF.

This chain links TRBV28 with TRBJ1-5; 8 bases map to TRBD1. Germline V gene data show CDR1 as MDHEN and CDR2 as SYDVKM. The V gene end was trimmed by 5 bases and the J gene end by 0 bases; junction bases not matched to a gene: 3. This CDR3 has 15 amino acids. For the CDR3, the DNA is TGTGCCAGCAGTCGGACAGGGCATAGCAATCAGCCCCAGCATTTT. It is translated as CASSRTGHSNQPQHF. Combining the CDR3 with reference TRBV28 and TRBJ1-5 gives the whole variable domain DVKVTQSSRYLVKRTGEKVFLECVQDMDHENMFWYRQDPGLGLRLIYFSYDVKMKEKGDIPEGYSVSREKKERFSLILESASTNQTSMYLCASSRTGHSNQPQHFGDGTRLSIL.

The J gene is TRBJ1-1, the V gene TRBV18; TRBD1 might be the D (5 bases). V lost 6 bases and J 7 bases, leaving 12 bases between the germline ends. The V gene's germline CDR1 is KGHSH and CDR2 LQKENI. CDR3 length: 12 residues. The CDR3 nucleotides read TGTGCCAGCTCGGGGAATAGGGGTGAAGCTTTCTTT. It specifies CASSGNRGEAFF.

This sequence joins TRBV19 and TRBJ1-2, with a weak D call TRBD1 (5 bases). The germline V gene encodes CDR1 LNHDA and CDR2 SQIVND (reference sequence). Trimming stripped 5 bases from V and 1 base from J, with 14 bases between. The CDR3 is 15 residues long. CDR3 DNA: TGTGCCAGTAGTGCGGAGACAGCCGATAACTATGGCTACACCTTC. This gives the protein CASSAETADNYGYTF. The complete variable domain, with remaining parts taken from reference TRBV19 and TRBJ1-2, reads DGGITQSPKYLFRKEGQNVTLSCEQNLNHDAMYWYRQDPGQGLRLIYYSQIVNDFQKGDIAEGYSVSREKKESFPLTVTSAQKNPTAFYLCASSAETADNYGYTFGSGTRLTVV.

This clone has only one observation. V gene TRBV15 combines with J gene TRBJ1-1, with D unresolved. The CDR3 runs 13 residues. In germline, CDR1 is LNHNV, CDR2 YYDKDF (reference sequence). V lost 8 bases to trimming and J lost 0 bases, with 10 bases between them. For the CDR3, the DNA is TGTGCCACCGCCACAGTTATGAACACTGAAGCTTTCTTT. Encoded protein: CATATVMNTEAFF.

V usage is TRBV30 and J usage is TRBJ1-6; tentatively, D is TRBD1 (5 bases). CDR1 and CDR2 (germline): GTSNPN, SVGIG (reference sequence). The CDR3 is made up of 13 amino acids. V was trimmed by 2 bases and J by 13 bases, leaving 15 bases between them. In DNA form, the CDR3 reads TGTGCCTGGAGTAAGGGGACCAGTGGTCCCCTCCACTTT. This encodes CAWSKGTSGPLHF.

The chain recombines TRBV19 with TRBJ1-1; 7 positions match TRBD1. Germline trimming cut 6 bases from V and 7 bases from J; bases unmatched to any gene: 14. This CDR3 comprises 15 residues. The germline gives CDR1 LNHDA, CDR2 SQIVND (reference sequence). CDR3 DNA: TGTGCCAGTAGCGTTGGGGAAACAGGGGTCGGTGAAGCTTTCTTT. Its translation: CASSVGETGVGEAFF.